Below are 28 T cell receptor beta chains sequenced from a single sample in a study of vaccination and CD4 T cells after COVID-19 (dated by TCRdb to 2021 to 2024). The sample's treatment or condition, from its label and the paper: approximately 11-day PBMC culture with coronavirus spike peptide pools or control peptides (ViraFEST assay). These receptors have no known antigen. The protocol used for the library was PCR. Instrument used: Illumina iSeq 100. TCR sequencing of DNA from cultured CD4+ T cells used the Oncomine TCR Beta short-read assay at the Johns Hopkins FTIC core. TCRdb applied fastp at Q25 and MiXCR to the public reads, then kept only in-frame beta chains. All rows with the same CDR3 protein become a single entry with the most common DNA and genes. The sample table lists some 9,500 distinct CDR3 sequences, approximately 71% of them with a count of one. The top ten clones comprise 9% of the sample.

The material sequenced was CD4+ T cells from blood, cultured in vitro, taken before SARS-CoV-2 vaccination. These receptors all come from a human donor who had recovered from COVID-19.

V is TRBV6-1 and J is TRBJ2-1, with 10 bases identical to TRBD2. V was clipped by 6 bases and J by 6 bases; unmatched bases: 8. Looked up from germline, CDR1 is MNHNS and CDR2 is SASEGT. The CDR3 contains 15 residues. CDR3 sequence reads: CASRPLAGSGNEQFF. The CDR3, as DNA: TGTGCCAGCAGACCACTAGCGGGAAGTGGCAATGAGCAGTTCTTC.

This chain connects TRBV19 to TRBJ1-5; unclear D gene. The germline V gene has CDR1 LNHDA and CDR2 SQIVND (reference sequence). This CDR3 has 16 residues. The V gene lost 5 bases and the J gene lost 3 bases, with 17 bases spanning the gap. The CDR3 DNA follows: TGTGCCAGTAGTGCCCGGGCCCATATAACCAATCAGCCCCAGCATTTT. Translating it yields CASSARAHITNQPQHF. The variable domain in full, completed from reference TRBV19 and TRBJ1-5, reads DGGITQSPKYLFRKEGQNVTLSCEQNLNHDAMYWYRQDPGQGLRLIYYSQIVNDFQKGDIAEGYSVSREKKESFPLTVTSAQKNPTAFYLCASSARAHITNQPQHFGDGTRLSIL.

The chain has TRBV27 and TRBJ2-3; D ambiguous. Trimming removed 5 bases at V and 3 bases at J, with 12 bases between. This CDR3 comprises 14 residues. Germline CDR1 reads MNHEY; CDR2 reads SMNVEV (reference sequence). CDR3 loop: CASSPWAVTDTQYF. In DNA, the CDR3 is TGTGCCAGCAGTCCCTGGGCTGTTACAGATACGCAGTATTTT.

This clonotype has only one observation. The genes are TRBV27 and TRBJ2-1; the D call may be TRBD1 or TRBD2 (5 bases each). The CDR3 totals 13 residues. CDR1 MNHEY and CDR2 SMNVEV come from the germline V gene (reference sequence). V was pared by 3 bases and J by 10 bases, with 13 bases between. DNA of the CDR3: TGTGCCAGCAGTTTTTCGAGGGGAGTCGAGCAGTTCTTC. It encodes CASSFSRGVEQFF.

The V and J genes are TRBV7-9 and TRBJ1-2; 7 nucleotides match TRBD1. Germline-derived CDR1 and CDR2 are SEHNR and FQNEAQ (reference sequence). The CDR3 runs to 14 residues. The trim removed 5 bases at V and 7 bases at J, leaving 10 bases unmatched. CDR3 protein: CASSKTGSTGGYTF. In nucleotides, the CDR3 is TGTGCCAGCAGCAAGACAGGGTCCACTGGTGGCTACACCTTC.

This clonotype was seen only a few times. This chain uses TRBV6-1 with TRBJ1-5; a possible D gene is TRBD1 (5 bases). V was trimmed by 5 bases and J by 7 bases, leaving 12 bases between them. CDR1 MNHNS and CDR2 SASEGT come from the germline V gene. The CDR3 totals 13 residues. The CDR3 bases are TGTGCCAGCAGTCCCGGGGGAAGGCAGCCCCAGCATTTT. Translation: CASSPGGRQPQHF.

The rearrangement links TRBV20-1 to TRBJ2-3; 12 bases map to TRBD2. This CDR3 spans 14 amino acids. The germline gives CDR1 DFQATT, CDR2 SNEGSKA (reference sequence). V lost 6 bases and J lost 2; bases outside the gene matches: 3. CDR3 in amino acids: CSATSGGYTDTQYF. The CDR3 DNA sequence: TGCAGTGCCACTAGCGGGGGGTACACAGATACGCAGTATTTT.

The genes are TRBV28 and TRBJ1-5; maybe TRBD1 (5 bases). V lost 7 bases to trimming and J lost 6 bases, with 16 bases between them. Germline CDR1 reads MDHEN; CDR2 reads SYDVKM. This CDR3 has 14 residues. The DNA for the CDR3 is TGTGCCAGCAACCCGCGGGAGGGGTTTCAGCCCCAGCATTTT. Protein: CASNPREGFQPQHF.

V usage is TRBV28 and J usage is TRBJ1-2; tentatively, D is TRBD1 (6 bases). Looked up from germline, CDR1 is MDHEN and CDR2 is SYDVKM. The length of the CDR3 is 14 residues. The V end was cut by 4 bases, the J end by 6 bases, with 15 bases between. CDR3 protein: CASSSGTPNHGYTF. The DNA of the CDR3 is TGTGCCAGCAGTTCCGGGACACCCAACCATGGCTACACCTTC.

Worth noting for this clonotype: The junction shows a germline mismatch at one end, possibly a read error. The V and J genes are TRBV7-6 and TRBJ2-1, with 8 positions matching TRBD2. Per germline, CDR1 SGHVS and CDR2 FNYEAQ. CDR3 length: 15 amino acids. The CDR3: CASSRSSGIYNEQFF. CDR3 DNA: TGTGCTAGCAGCCGGAGTAGCGGGATCTACAATGAGCAGTTCTTC.

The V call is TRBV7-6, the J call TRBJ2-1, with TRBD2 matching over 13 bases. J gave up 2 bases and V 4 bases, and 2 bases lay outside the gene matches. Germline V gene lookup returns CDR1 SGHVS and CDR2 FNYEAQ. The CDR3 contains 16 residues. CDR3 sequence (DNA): TGTGCCAGCAGCTCCGGGACTAGCGGGACCTACAATGAGCAGTTCTTC. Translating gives CASSSGTSGTYNEQFF.

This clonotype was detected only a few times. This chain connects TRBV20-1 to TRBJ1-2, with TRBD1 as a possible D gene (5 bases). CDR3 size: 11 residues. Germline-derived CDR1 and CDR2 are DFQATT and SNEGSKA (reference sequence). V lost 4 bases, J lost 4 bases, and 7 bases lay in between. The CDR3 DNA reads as TGCAGTGCTATGACAGCCTATGGCTACACCTTC. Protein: CSAMTAYGYTF.

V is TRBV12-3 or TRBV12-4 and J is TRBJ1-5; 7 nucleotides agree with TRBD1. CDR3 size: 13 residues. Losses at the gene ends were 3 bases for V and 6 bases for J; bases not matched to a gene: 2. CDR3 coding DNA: TGTGCCAGCAGTTTGACAGGGTTTCAGCCCCAGCATTTT. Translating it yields CASSLTGFQPQHF.

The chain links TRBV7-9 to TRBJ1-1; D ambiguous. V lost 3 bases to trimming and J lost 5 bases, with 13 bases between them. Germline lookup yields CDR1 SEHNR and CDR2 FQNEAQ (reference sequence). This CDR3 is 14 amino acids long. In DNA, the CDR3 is TGTGCCAGCAGCTTCCCCCTGTTGAGGACTGAAGCTTTCTTT. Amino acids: CASSFPLLRTEAFF.

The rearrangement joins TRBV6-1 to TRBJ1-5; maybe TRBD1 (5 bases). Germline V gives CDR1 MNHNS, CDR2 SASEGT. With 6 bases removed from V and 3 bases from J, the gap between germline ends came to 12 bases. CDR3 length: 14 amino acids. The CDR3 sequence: CASRKVQDNQPQHF. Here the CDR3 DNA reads TGTGCCAGCAGAAAGGTACAGGACAATCAGCCCCAGCATTTT.

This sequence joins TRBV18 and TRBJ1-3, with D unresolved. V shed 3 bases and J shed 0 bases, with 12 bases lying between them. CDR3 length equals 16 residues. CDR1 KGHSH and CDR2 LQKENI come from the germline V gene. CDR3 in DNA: TGTGCCAGCTCACCCTCCGACGGATACTCTGGAAACACCATATATTTT. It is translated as CASSPSDGYSGNTIYF.

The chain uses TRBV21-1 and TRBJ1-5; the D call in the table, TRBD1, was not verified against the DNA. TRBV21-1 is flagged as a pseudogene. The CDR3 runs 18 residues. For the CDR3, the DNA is TGTGCCAGCAGCAAAGAGGGCGTCAGGCCGGGTGGCAATCAGCCCCAGCATTTT. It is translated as CASSKEGVRPGGNQPQHF.

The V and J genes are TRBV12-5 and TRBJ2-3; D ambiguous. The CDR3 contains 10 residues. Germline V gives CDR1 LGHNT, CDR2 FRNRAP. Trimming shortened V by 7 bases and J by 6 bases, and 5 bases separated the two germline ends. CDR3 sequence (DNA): TGTGCTAGTGCATTGGATACGCAGTATTTT. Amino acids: CASALDTQYF.

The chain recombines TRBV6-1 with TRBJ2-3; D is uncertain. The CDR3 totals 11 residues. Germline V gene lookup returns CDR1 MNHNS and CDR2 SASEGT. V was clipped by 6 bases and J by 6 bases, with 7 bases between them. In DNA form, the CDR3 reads TGTGCCAGCAGGTCTTTGGATACGCAGTATTTT. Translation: CASRSLDTQYF.

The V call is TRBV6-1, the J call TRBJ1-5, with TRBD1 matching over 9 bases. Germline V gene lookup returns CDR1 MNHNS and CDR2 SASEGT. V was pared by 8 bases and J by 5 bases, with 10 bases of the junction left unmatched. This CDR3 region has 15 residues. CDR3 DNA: TGTGCCAGCCTTAATACCGGGACAGGGCATCAGCCCCAGCATTTT. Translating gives CASLNTGTGHQPQHF.

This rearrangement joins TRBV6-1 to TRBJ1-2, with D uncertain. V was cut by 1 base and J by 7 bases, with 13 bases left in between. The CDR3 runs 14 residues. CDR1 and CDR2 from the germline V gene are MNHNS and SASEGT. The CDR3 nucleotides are TGTGCCAGCAGTGAAGTCGGTGCATCCGTTGGCTACACCTTC. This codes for CASSEVGASVGYTF.

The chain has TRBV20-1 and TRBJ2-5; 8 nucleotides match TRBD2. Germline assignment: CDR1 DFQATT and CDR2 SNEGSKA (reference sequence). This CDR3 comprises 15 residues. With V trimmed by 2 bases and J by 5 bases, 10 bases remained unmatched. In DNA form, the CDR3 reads TGCAGTGCTAGAAAGGGACTAGGGAATTGGGAGACCCAGTACTTC. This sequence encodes CSARKGLGNWETQYF.

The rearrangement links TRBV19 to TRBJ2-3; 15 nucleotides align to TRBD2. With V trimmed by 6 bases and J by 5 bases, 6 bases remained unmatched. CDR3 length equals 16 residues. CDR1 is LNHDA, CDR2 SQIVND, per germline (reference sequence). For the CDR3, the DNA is TGTGCCAGTAGCAGGACTAGCGGGAGGGCCGGAGATACGCAGTATTTT. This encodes CASSRTSGRAGDTQYF.

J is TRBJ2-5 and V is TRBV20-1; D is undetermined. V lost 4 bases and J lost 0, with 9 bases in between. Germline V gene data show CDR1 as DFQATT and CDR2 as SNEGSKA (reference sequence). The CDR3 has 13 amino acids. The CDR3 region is CSANDDNQETQYF. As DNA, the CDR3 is TGCAGTGCTAACGACGACAACCAAGAGACCCAGTACTTC.

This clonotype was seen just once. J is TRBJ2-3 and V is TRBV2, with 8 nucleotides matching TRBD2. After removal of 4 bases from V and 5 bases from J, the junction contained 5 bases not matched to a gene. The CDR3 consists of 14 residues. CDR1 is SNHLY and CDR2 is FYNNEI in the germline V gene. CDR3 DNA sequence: TGTGCCAGCAGTGTGATCCGGGGGGGAGATACGCAGTATTTT. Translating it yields CASSVIRGGDTQYF.

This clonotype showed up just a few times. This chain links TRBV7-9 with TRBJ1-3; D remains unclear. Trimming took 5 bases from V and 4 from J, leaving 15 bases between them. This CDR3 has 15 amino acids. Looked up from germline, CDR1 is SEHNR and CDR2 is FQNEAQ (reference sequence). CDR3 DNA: TGTGCCAGCAGCCCTTCAGCAGGACCGGGAAACACCATATATTTT. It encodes CASSPSAGPGNTIYF.

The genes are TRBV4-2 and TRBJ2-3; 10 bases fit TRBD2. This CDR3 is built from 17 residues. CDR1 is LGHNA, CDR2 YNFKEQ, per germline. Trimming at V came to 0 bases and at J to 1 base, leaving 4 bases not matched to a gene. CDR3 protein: CASSQERSGGGTDTQYF. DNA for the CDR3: TGTGCCAGCAGCCAAGAAAGAAGCGGGGGGGGCACAGATACGCAGTATTTT.

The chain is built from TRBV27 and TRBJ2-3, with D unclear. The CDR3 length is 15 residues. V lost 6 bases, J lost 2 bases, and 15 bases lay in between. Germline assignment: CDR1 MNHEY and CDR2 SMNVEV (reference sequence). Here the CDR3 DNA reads TGTGCCAGCAGCCCTTACCGATTTACCACAGATACGCAGTATTTT. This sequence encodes CASSPYRFTTDTQYF.